This entry features one TCR beta chain sequence. Its antigen is currently unknown. The data stem from a study of cytomegalovirus exposure and HLA in healthy donors. Study context: Genotyping of roughly 400 donors showed that 80% to 90% belonged to the Caucasian-associated ancestry cluster. Study observations and caveats: According to an earlier analysis, most TCR beta V segments yielded productive rearrangements about 90% or about 30% of the time.

The PCR contained 60 Vbeta and 13 Jbeta primers. Using immunoSEQ multiplex PCR, the repertoire was profiled, and TCRdb retains in-frame clones only, with some absent. The repertoire holds over 150,000 clones, with 60% to 85% as singletons. Germline CDR1 and CDR2: MNHNY and SVGAGI (reference sequence). The CDR3 sequence is 13 residues long. V was trimmed by 5 bases and J by 7 bases, leaving 15 bases between them. Healthy bone marrow donors supplied every sample. The chain joins TRBV6-6 to TRBJ2-7; D is perhaps TRBD2 (5 bases). Sample: PBMCs. The TCR was taken from a young man in good health and CMV-seropositive. DNA of the CDR3: TGTGCCAGCAGTCCCGACCGGGATTTGGAGCAGTACTTC. Its protein is CASSPDRDLEQYF.